The TCR beta chain under discussion was sequenced for a study of tumor-infiltrating lymphocytes in primary liver carcinoma. Study-wide context: Yields of productive TCRbeta reads ranged from roughly 3.65 to 7.5 million per sample and were similar across tissue types.

Study observations and caveats: Tumor region pairs shared more overlap than did tumor-adjacent and tumor-blood pairs.

CDR3 length: 12 amino acids. The V gene's germline CDR1 is SGHDT and CDR2 YYEEEE. The table lists this clonotype with a count of one. Its cognate antigen is unknown. One end of the junction varies from germline; a read error may be responsible. Unsorted bulk tissue (about 19-33 mg) underwent RNA and DNA co-extraction. Starting material of approximately 500 ng total RNA yielded TCR beta cDNA via a constant-region primer. Libraries for TCR beta were built through three nested multiplex PCR rounds, which together made up a slightly modified ARM-PCR procedure. The study ran its first two PCR rounds for nine to ten cycles each, using TRBV1-TRBV30 forward primers and a C-beta reverse primer. One entry per CDR3 protein, called by TCRdb with MiXCR from the multiplex PCR reads. Found here are approximately 190,000 distinct CDR3 sequences, approximately 86% of them singletons; the top ten hold around 18%.

This sequence was found in a middle-aged man with primary liver carcinoma and hepatitis B virus infection. V gene TRBV5-6 combines with J gene TRBJ2-7, with a tentative D call TRBD2 (5 bases). The material sequenced was tumor tissue from primary liver carcinoma. The CDR3 DNA sequence: TGTGCCAGCAGAACCGGGGAAAACGGGCAGTGCTTC. Its translation: CASRTGENGQCF.